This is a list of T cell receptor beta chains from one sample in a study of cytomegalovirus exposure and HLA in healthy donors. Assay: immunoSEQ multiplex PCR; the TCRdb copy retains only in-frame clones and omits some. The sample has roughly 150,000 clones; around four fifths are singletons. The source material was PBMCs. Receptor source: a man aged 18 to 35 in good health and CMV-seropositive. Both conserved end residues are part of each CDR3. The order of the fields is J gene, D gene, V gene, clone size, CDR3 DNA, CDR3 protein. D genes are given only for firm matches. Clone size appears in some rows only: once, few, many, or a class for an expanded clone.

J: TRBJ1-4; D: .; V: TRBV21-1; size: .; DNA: TGTGCCAGCAGCAAAGTAGGGAGGGTTAATGAAAAACTGTTTTTT; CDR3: CASSKVGRVNEKLFF
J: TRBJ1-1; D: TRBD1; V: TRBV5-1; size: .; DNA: TGCGCCAGCAGCTTGGAGGGGACAGGACTTATCGACACTGAAGCTTTCTTT; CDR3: CASSLEGTGLIDTEAFF
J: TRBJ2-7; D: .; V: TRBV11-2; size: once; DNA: TGTGCCAGCAGCAACCACGGGTTTTACGAGCAGTACTTC; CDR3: CASSNHGFYEQYF
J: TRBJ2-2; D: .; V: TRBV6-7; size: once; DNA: TGTGCCAGCAGTTACTCTAGGGAGCTGTTTTTT; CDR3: CASSYSRELFF
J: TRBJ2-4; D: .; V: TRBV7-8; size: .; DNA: TGTGCCAGCAGCAGTCCTAAGGGGGGGGCCCGCATTCAGTACTTC; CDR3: CASSSPKGGARIQYF
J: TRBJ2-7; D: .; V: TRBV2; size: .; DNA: TGTGCCAGCGTCACAGCTATCTCCTACGAGCAGTACTTC; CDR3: CASVTAISYEQYF
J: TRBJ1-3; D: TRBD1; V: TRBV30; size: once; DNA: TGTGCCTGGAGCCCCGACAGGGGGCGAGGGGGAACCATATATTTT; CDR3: CAWSPDRGRGGTIYF
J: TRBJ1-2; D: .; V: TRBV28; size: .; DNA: TGTGCCAGCAGTGACCCCCTCCTAGGCTATGGCTACACCTTC; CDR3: CASSDPLLGYGYTF
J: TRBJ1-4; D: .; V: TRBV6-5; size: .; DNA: TGTGCCAGCGGTACGGGTTGGACGGGAAATGAAAAACTGTTTTTT; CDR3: CASGTGWTGNEKLFF
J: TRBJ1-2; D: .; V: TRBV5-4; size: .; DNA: TGTGCCAGCAGCTTGGCCGGACAGATTAACTATGGCTACACCTTC; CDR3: CASSLAGQINYGYTF
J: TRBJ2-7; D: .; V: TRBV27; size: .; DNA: TGTGCCAGCAGTTCGCGACTAGTGGGGGGCTACGAGCAGTACTTC; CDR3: CASSSRLVGGYEQYF
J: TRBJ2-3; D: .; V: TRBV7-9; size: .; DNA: TGTGCCAGCAGCTTACGGCAGGGGCCCACAGATACGCAGTATTTT; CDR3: CASSLRQGPTDTQYF
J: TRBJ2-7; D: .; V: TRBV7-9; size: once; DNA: TGTGCCAGCAGCTTATCGGGAACAGGGTTGACCTACGAGCAGTACTTC; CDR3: CASSLSGTGLTYEQYF
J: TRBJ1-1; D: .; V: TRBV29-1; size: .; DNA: TGCAGCGGCGATCTAGGGGGTCAGGGCACTGAAGCTTTCTTT; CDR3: CSGDLGGQGTEAFF
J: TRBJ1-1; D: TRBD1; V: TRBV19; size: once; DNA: TGTGCCAGTAGTACCCCAGGACAGGGAGAAGCTTTCTTT; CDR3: CASSTPGQGEAFF
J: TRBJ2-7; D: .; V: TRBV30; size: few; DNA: TGTGCCTGGAGTAAGACCTTCAGGGACGAGCAGTACTTC; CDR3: CAWSKTFRDEQYF
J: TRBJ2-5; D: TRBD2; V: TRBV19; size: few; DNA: TGTGCCAGTAGTGGACTAGCGGTCCAAGAGACCCAGTACTTC; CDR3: CASSGLAVQETQYF
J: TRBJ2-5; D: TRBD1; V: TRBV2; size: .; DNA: TGTGCCAGCAGTGGGGACAGGGGGCGCGGAGAGACCCAGTACTTC; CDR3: CASSGDRGRGETQYF
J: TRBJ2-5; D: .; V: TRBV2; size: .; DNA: TGTGCCAGCAGTGAGGCAGGCCGTACGCAGCAGTACTTC; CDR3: CASSEAGRTQQYF
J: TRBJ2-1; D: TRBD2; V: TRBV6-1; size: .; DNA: TGTGCCAGCAGTGAACTCCTGACTAGCGGCTACAATGAGCAGTTCTTC; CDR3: CASSELLTSGYNEQFF
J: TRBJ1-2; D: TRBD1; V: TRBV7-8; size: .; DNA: TGTGCCAGCAGTCTTGGACAGGCGAACTATGGCTACACCTTC; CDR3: CASSLGQANYGYTF
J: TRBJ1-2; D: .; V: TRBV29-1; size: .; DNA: TGCAGCGTTGACCCCTCAGGGGCTACATCTCACTATGGCTACACCTTC; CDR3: CSVDPSGATSHYGYTF
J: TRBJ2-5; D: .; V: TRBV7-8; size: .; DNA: TGTGCCAGCAGCTTATGGGCTAGTGGGGGGCAAGAGACCCAGTACTTC; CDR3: CASSLWASGGQETQYF
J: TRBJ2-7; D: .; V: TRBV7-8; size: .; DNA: TGTGCCAGCAGCGTTAGGGTAGACTACCCCTACGAGCAGTACTTC; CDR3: CASSVRVDYPYEQYF
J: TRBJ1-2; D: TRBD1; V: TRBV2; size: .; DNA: TGTGCCAGCAGTGAAGCAGAGGGGGCCTATGGCTACACCTTC; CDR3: CASSEAEGAYGYTF
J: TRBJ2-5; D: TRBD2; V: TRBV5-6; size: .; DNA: TGTGCCAGCAGCCGCGGGGGGATGGGCCAGTACTTC; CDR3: CASSRGGMGQYF
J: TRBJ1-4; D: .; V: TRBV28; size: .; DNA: TGTGCCAGCAGTTTTTCACCCGATGGGGGGGCCTTTAATGAAAAACTGTTTTTT; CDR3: CASSFSPDGGAFNEKLFF
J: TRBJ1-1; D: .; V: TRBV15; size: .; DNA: TGTGCCACCAGCAGAGGAAAACAGGGTTCCCGAAACACTGAAGCTTTCTTT; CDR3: CATSRGKQGSRNTEAFF
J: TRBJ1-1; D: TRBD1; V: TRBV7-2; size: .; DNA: TGTGCCAGCAGCTTATATCCGACAGGGGTAATGAACACTGAAGCTTTCTTT; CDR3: CASSLYPTGVMNTEAFF
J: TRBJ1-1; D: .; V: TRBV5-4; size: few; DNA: TGTGCCAGCAGCTTGGACGGTCTCCCGAAGACTGAAGCTTTCTTT; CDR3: CASSLDGLPKTEAFF
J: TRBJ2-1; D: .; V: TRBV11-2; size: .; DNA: TGTGCCAGCAGCCATCGAAGAGGTGTTGAGCAGTTCTTC; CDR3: CASSHRRGVEQFF
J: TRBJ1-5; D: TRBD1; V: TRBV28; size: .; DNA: TGTGCCAGCAGTTTGGGACAGGGGGCAGGTCAGCCCCAGCATTTT; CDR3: CASSLGQGAGQPQHF
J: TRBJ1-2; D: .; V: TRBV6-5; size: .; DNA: TGTGCCAGCAGTTACTCCGGCCAGGGGGGCTACACCTTC; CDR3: CASSYSGQGGYTF
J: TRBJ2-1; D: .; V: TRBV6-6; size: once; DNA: TGTGCCAGCAGCTCCCCCAATGAGCAGTTCTTC; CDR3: CASSSPNEQFF
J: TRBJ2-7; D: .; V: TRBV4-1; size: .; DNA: TGCGCCAGCAGCCAAGCTAGTGGGGGCCGCTCCTACGAGCAGTACTTC; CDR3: CASSQASGGRSYEQYF
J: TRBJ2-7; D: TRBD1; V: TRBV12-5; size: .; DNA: TGTGCTAGTGGCCATTACGACAGGGGTTCCTACGAGCAGTACTTC; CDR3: CASGHYDRGSYEQYF
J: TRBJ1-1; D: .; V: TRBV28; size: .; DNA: TGTGCCAGCAGGGAGACCAGGGCGGCGGACACTGAAGCTTTCTTT; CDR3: CASRETRAADTEAFF
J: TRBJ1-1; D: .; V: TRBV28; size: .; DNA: TGTGCCAGCTTTGGGAGTAGCTGGGACACTGAAGCTTTCTTT; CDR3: CASFGSSWDTEAFF
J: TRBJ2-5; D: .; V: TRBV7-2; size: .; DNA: TGTGCCAGCAGCTCCAAGGACGGAGGGACGTTCGAGACCCAGTACTTC; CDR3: CASSSKDGGTFETQYF
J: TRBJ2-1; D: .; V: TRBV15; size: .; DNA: TGTGCCACCAGCAGAGATTATGGGGGCACCTACAATGAGCAGTTCTTC; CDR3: CATSRDYGGTYNEQFF
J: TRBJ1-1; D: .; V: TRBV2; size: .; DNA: TGTGCCAGCAACCCGGGACACTCGGACACTGAAGCTTTCTTT; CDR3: CASNPGHSDTEAFF
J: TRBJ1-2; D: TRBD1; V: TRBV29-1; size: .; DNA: TGCAGCGGTATACAGGGGGATCTTGGCTACACCTTC; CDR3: CSGIQGDLGYTF
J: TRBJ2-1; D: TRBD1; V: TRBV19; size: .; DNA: TGTGCCACCTCGGACAGGAACGGTCATGAGCAGTTCTTC; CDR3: CATSDRNGHEQFF
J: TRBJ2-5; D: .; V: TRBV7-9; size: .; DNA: TGTGCCAGCAGCTTAGCCAGCCAAGAGACCCAGTACTTC; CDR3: CASSLASQETQYF
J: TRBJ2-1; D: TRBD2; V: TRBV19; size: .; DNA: TGTGCCAGTAGTGTACCGGGACTAGCGGTTGAGCAGTTCTTC; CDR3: CASSVPGLAVEQFF
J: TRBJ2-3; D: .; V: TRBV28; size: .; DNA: TGTGCCAGCAGTGCACAAACAGACAGGACAGATACGCAGTATTTT; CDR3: CASSAQTDRTDTQYF
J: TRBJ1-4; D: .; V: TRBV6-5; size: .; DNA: TGTGCCAGCAGTTACTCGAGGGCAGTTAATGAAAAACTGTTTTTT; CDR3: CASSYSRAVNEKLFF
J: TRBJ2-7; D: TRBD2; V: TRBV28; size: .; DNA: TGTGCCAGCAGGAAAGCGGGAGGGCCGTGGGAGCAGTACTTC; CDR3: CASRKAGGPWEQYF
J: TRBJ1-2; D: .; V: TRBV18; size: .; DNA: TGTGCCAGCTCACCTTCGCTCTCGGGTGGCTACACCTTC; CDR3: CASSPSLSGGYTF
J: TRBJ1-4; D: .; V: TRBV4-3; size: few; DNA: TGCGCCAGCAGCCCGGCGTCGGGCCAGGGGTTAGCAAAACTGTTTTTT; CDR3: CASSPASGQGLAKLFF
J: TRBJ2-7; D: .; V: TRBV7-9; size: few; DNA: TGTGCCAGCAGCCCCAGGGGACAGGGGTCTAGCGGGAGGAACGAGCAGTACTTC; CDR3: CASSPRGQGSSGRNEQYF
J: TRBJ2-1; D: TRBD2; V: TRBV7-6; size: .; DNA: TGTGCCAGCAGCCCCGGCCCGCGGGGGAGCTCCTACAATGAGCAGTTCTTC; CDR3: CASSPGPRGSSYNEQFF
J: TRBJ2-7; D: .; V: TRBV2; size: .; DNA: TGTGCCAGCAGTGCTTCCTACGAGCAGTACTTC; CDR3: CASSASYEQYF
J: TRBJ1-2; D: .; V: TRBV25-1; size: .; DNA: TGTGCCAGCAGCCTGGGCCAGACGAACTATGGCTACACCTTC; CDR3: CASSLGQTNYGYTF
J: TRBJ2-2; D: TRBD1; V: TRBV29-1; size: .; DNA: TGCAGCGTTCACAGGGGACCCGGGGAGCTGTTTTTT; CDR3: CSVHRGPGELFF
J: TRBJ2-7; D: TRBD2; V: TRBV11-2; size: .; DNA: TGTGCCAGCAGCTTAGAAATAGGGACTAACATTATCAAGCAGTACTTC; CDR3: CASSLEIGTNIIKQYF
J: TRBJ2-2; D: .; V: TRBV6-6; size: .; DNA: TGTGCCAGCAAAGCCCCCCAGGGGTTAAACACCGGGGAGCTGTTTTTT; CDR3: CASKAPQGLNTGELFF
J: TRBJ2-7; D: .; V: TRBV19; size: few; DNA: TGTGCCAGTAGTATCGTAGTGGGGCCTTCCTACGAGCAGTACTTC; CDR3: CASSIVVGPSYEQYF